Presented here are 17 T cell receptor beta chains from one specimen sequenced in a study of blood T cells in healthy people across ages. Sample-barcoded 5' priming and a J-beta primer mix drove a second PCR of about 6 to 11 cycles. TCRdb used MiXCR to reprocess the 5' RACE reads, holding one entry per CDR3 protein. The top ten hold approximately 3.7% of the sample, which has around 820,000 distinct CDR3 sequences, approximately 25% seen once. The same data also contributed to another study, on T cells of mothers and their children.

The material sequenced was blood. All receptors derive from a boy aged 5-17 years in good health.

The CDR3: CASSVRDRGPGANVLTF. CDR3 coding DNA: TGTGCCAGCAGCGTCCGGGACAGGGGGCCCGGGGCCAACGTCCTGACTTTC. The chain combines TRBV21-1 with TRBJ2-6; the D call in the table, TRBD1, was not verified against the DNA. TRBV21-1 represents a pseudogene. The CDR3 has 17 residues.

This clonotype was detected a few times. The chain is built from TRBV7-9 and TRBJ2-1; the D is unclear. Germline V lookup: CDR1 SEHNR, CDR2 FQNEAQ (reference sequence). V gave up 4 bases and J gave up 6 bases, with 19 bases separating them. The CDR3 runs 16 residues. CDR3 amino acids: CASSSHNGRHSNEQFF. CDR3 in DNA: TGTGCCAGCAGCTCCCATAATGGGCGGCACTCCAATGAGCAGTTCTTC.

The rearrangement joins TRBV10-3 to TRBJ2-7; 9 positions match TRBD1. Trimming cost V 0 bases and J 6 bases; bases outside gene matches: 3. There are 14 residues in the CDR3. From germline, CDR1 is ENHRY and CDR2 SYGVKD. The CDR3 here is CAISESGQGAEQYF. In DNA form, the CDR3 reads TGTGCCATCAGTGAGTCGGGACAGGGAGCCGAGCAGTACTTC.

In nucleotides, the CDR3 is TGTGCCAGCACCTCAGGGTCAGGTACTGAAGCTTTCTTT. It encodes CASTSGSGTEAFF. This chain joins TRBV6-5 and TRBJ1-1; D is perhaps TRBD1 (5 bases). Germline V CDR1 and CDR2: MNHEY, SVGAGI. The CDR3 covers 13 residues. Trimming left V 7 bases short and J 5 bases short, with 14 bases between.

The table lists this clonotype with a few counts. This chain joins TRBV20-1 and TRBJ2-2, with 10 bases matching TRBD2. The CDR3 is 14 residues long. V lost 5 bases, J lost 6 bases, and 6 bases stayed unmatched. Germline CDR1 DFQATT, CDR2 SNEGSKA (reference sequence). The CDR3 protein is CSASSGSAAGELFF. CDR3 DNA: TGCAGTGCTTCTAGCGGGAGTGCCGCCGGGGAGCTGTTTTTT.

The chain has TRBV7-9 and TRBJ1-2, with 10 bases lining up with TRBD1. Germline V lookup: CDR1 SEHNR, CDR2 FQNEAQ (reference sequence). V shed 3 bases, J shed 2 bases, and the junction held 3 bases outside the gene matches. The CDR3 loop spans 15 amino acids. The DNA for the CDR3 is TGTGCCAGCAGCTTTCCGGGACAGGGGAACTATGGCTACACCTTC. This gives the protein CASSFPGQGNYGYTF.

This clonotype was counted only a few times. The rearrangement uses TRBV6-5 and TRBJ1-4, with unresolved D. CDR1 MNHEY and CDR2 SVGAGI come from the germline V gene. Trimming shortened V by 0 bases and J by 8 bases, and 16 bases separated the two germline ends. This CDR3 region has 16 residues. The CDR3 spells CASSYSWAGQREKLFF. The CDR3 nucleotides are TGTGCCAGCAGTTACTCGTGGGCAGGTCAACGGGAAAAACTGTTTTTT.

The chain joins TRBV7-8 to TRBJ2-6; 10 bases align to TRBD2. Per germline, CDR1 SGHVS and CDR2 FQNEAQ. Trimming removed 5 bases from V and 0 bases from J; junction bases left unmatched: 16. The CDR3 extends over 21 amino acids. The CDR3 is CASSRRGGSGLAPSGANVLTF. For the CDR3, the DNA is TGTGCCAGCAGCCGACGTGGGGGATCGGGACTAGCGCCCTCTGGGGCCAACGTCCTGACTTTC.

This clonotype turned up a few times. The J gene is TRBJ2-1, the V gene TRBV20-1, with TRBD2 identical over 14 bases. The CDR3 totals 14 residues. V shed 5 bases, J shed 8 bases, and the junction held 5 bases outside the gene matches. Germline CDR1 and CDR2: DFQATT and SNEGSKA (reference sequence). CDR3: CSAPGLAGGHEQFF. DNA for the CDR3: TGCAGTGCTCCAGGACTAGCGGGAGGTCATGAGCAGTTCTTC.

The chain uses TRBV10-3 and TRBJ2-3; 11 nucleotides agree with TRBD2. CDR3 size: 16 residues. The V gene's germline CDR1 is ENHRY and CDR2 SYGVKD. V shed 3 bases and J 2 bases; nucleotides not matched to a gene: 4. CDR3 coding DNA: TGTGCCATCAGTGATCTAGCGGGGGGACTCACAGATACGCAGTATTTT. This encodes CAISDLAGGLTDTQYF.

This clonotype has a handful of counts. The chain has TRBV6-2 or TRBV6-3 and TRBJ2-5, with TRBD2 as a possible D gene (7 bases). Trimming stripped 1 base from V and 2 bases from J, with 14 bases between. The CDR3 has 16 amino acids. The germline gives CDR1 MNHEY, CDR2 SVGEGT. The CDR3 loop reads CASSYYERGQQETQYF. CDR3 sequence (DNA): TGTGCCAGCAGTTACTACGAGCGGGGACAACAAGAGACCCAGTACTTC.

In this sample, this clonotype turned up a few times. The genes are TRBV4-1 and TRBJ2-1; the match to TRBD2 covers 11 bases. The trim removed 5 bases at V and 5 bases at J, leaving 8 bases unmatched. The CDR3 contains 16 residues. The V gene's germline CDR1 is MGHRA and CDR2 YSYEKL. The CDR3 DNA reads TGCGCCAGCAGCTTTACCGGGACTAGCGGAAACAATGAGCAGTTCTTC. This sequence encodes CASSFTGTSGNNEQFF.

This sequence joins TRBV20-1 and TRBJ2-3; 7 bases are a match to TRBD2. The CDR3 is 15 residues long. Germline assignment: CDR1 DFQATT and CDR2 SNEGSKA (reference sequence). The CDR3 region is CSPLKAGPGTDTQYF. As DNA, the CDR3 is TGCAGCCCACTTAAAGCGGGACCCGGTACAGATACGCAGTATTTT.

V usage is TRBV6-6 and J usage is TRBJ2-7; D is ambiguous. The germline gives CDR1 MNHNY, CDR2 SVGAGI (reference sequence). CDR3 length: 15 amino acids. V lost 0 bases to trimming and J lost 2 bases, with 11 bases between them. CDR3 sequence: CASSYSNPSAYEQYF. The CDR3 coding sequence is TGTGCCAGCAGTTACTCGAATCCCAGCGCCTACGAGCAGTACTTC.

This chain links TRBV27 with TRBJ2-1, with 9 bases identical to TRBD1. From germline, CDR1 is MNHEY and CDR2 SMNVEV (reference sequence). V trimming: 8 bases; J trimming: 2 bases; junction bases outside the gene matches: 7. The CDR3 totals 15 residues. CDR3 in amino acids: CASGPDRGAYNEQFF. CDR3 coding DNA: TGTGCCAGCGGACCGGACAGGGGAGCCTACAATGAGCAGTTCTTC.

The V call is TRBV12-3 or TRBV12-4, the J call TRBJ2-7; 11 bases are shared with TRBD1. The V gene end was trimmed by 4 bases and the J gene end by 7 bases; junction bases not matched to a gene: 9. The length of the CDR3 is 15 residues. The CDR3 coding sequence is TGTGCCAGCAGTTCTCGGACAGGGGGCCCAGAGGAGCAGTACTTC. It is translated as CASSSRTGGPEEQYF.

This clonotype has only a few counts. The V gene is TRBV29-1, the J gene TRBJ1-1; the D is unclear. Germline CDR1 is SQVTM and CDR2 is ANQGSEA. Trimming took off 5 bases at V and 5 bases at J, with 18 bases between the two ends. This CDR3 spans 14 amino acids. CDR3 DNA: TGCAGCGTTACCGAGGGAGGTACGGGGACTGAAGCTTTCTTT. It is translated as CSVTEGGTGTEAFF.